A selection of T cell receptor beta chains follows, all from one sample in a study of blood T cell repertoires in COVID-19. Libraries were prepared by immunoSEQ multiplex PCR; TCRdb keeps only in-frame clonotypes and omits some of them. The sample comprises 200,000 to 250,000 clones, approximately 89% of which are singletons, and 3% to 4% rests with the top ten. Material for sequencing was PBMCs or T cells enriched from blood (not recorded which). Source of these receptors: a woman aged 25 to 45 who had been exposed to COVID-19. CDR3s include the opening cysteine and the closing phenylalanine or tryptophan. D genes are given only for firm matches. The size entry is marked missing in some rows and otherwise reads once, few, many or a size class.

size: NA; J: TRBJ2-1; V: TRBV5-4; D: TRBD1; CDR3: CASSEGDRSYNEQFF; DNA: TGTGCCAGCAGCGAAGGGGACAGATCCTACAATGAGCAGTTCTTC
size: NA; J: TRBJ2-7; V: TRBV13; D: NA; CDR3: CASSRGRGPSSYEQYF; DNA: TGTGCCAGCAGCAGGGGTAGGGGTCCGAGCTCCTACGAGCAGTACTTC
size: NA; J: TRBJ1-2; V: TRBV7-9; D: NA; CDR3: CASSWDKDYGYTF; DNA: TGTGCCAGCAGTTGGGACAAGGACTATGGCTACACCTTC
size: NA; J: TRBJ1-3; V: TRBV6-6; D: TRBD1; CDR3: CASSPVAFGDRAGGNTIYF; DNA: TGTGCCAGCAGTCCAGTAGCCTTTGGGGACAGGGCCGGAGGAAACACCATATATTTT
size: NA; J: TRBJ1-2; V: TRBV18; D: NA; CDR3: CATSDVGQHKNYGYTF; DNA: TGTGCCACCTCAGATGTGGGCCAGCATAAAAACTATGGCTACACCTTC
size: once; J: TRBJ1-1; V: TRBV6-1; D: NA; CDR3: CASSESQGSEAFF; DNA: TGTGCCAGCAGTGAGAGTCAGGGCTCTGAAGCTTTCTTT
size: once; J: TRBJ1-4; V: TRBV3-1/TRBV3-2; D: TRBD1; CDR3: CATHKDRGREKLFF; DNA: TGTGCCACCCATAAGGACAGGGGGCGTGAAAAACTGTTTTTT
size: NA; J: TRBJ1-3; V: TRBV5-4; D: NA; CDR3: CASSLELPTFGNTIYF; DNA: TGTGCCAGCAGCTTGGAACTACCGACGTTTGGAAACACCATATATTTT
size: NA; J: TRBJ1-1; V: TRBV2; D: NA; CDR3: CASSESQGITEAFF; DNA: TGTGCCAGCAGTGAAAGCCAGGGGATCACTGAAGCTTTCTTT
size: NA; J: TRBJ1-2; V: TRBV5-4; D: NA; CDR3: CASSLLGQHYGYTF; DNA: TGTGCCAGCAGCTTGCTGGGCCAGCACTATGGCTACACCTTC
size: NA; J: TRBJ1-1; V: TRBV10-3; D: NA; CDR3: CAISENVGGDVGTEAFF; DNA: TGTGCCATCAGTGAAAATGTGGGAGGGGATGTGGGGACTGAAGCTTTCTTT
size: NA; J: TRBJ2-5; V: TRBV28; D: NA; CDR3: CASSWRDQETQYF; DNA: TGTGCCAGCAGTTGGCGGGATCAAGAGACCCAGTACTTC
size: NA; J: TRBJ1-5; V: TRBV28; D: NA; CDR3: CASIPDRSNQPQHF; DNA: TGTGCCAGCATCCCCGACAGGAGCAATCAGCCCCAGCATTTT
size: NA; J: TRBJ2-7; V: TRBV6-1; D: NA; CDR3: CASSDYGTGSRNEQYF; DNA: TGTGCCAGCAGTGATTACGGTACAGGGAGTAGGAACGAGCAGTACTTC
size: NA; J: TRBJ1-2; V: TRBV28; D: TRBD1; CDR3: CASSPPRDRGIGYTF; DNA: TGTGCCAGCAGTCCCCCCCGAGACAGGGGTATTGGCTACACCTTC
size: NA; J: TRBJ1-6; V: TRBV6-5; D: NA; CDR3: CASTRIGDSPLHF; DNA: TGTGCCAGCACCCGCATAGGAGATTCACCCCTCCACTTT
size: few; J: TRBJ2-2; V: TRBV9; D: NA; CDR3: CASSVEAQAGELFF; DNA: TGTGCCAGCAGCGTAGAGGCGCAGGCCGGGGAGCTGTTTTTT
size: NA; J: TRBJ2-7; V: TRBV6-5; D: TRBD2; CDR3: CASSYRRLAGVYEQYF; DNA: TGTGCCAGCAGTTACCGCCGACTAGCGGGAGTCTACGAGCAGTACTTC
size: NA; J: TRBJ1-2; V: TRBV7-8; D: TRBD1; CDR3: CASSFSRDRVTGYTF; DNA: TGTGCCAGCAGCTTCTCCCGGGACAGGGTGACTGGCTACACCTTC
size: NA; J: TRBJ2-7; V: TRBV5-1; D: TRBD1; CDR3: CASSSGQGATDEQYF; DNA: TGCGCCAGCAGCTCGGGACAGGGGGCAACCGACGAGCAGTACTTC
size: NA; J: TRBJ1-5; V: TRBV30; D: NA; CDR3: CAWSAWGPLENQPQHF; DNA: TGTGCCTGGAGTGCATGGGGGCCCCTAGAAAATCAGCCCCAGCATTTT
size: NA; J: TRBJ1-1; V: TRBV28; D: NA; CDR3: CASSSINLQGEAFF; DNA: TGTGCCAGCAGTTCCATTAACCTACAGGGTGAAGCTTTCTTT
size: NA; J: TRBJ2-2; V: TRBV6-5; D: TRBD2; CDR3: CASSYAGANTGELFF; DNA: TGTGCCAGCAGTTACGCGGGAGCGAACACCGGGGAGCTGTTTTTT
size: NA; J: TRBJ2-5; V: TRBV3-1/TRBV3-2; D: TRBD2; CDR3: CASSGDGEGETQYF; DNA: TGTGCCAGCAGCGGGGACGGGGAGGGGGAGACCCAGTACTTC
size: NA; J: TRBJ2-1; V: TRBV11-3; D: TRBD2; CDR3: CASSLGTSGFLNHEQFF; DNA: TGTGCCAGCAGCTTAGGGACTAGCGGTTTTCTTAACCATGAGCAGTTCTTC
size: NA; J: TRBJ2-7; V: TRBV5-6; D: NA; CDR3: CASSLGGGTYEQYF; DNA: TGTGCCAGCAGCTTGGGGGGCGGAACCTACGAGCAGTACTTC
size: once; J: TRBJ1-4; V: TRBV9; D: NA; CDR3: CASSLTPATNEKLFF; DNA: TGTGCCAGCAGCCTTACCCCAGCAACTAATGAAAAACTGTTTTTT
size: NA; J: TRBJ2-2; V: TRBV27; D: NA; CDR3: CASSAQGSRELFF; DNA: TGTGCCAGCAGTGCGCAGGGGAGCAGGGAGCTGTTTTTT
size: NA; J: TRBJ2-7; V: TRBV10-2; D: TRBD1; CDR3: CASSLDRGRNEQYF; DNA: TGCGCCAGCAGCCTGGACAGGGGGCGGAACGAGCAGTACTTC
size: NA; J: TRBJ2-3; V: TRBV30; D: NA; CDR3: CAWRVRGFADTQYF; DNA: TGTGCCTGGAGGGTCAGGGGTTTTGCAGATACGCAGTATTTT